A single sample is the source of the 17 T cell receptor beta chains below, sequenced in a study of blood T cell repertoires in COVID-19. Only in-frame clones appear in the TCRdb table, and some are missing; sequencing was by immunoSEQ multiplex PCR. The sample lists about 300,000 clones, roughly 86% occurring once. The sequenced sample was peripheral blood. These receptors came from a young woman with COVID-19, enrolled during active disease.

Concerning this clone: In the same sample, other DNA sequences code for this CDR3. This chain links TRBV5-1 with TRBJ2-3, with D unclear. Germline loops: CDR1 SGHRS, CDR2 YFSETQ. The CDR3 sequence is 15 residues long. Deletions cut 0 bases from V and 1 base from J, with 9 bases between. The CDR3 coding sequence is TGCGCCAGCAGCTTGGGGGCAGGCGGCACAGATACGCAGTATTTT. It codes for CASSLGAGGTDTQYF.

The chain uses TRBV4-1 and TRBJ1-3; D unclear. Trimming removed 6 bases at V and 0 bases at J, with 12 bases between. This CDR3 comprises 15 residues. Germline-derived CDR1 and CDR2 are MGHRA and YSYEKL. The CDR3 coding sequence is TGCGCCAGCAGTACAGCACTGAACTCTGGAAACACCATATATTTT. It specifies CASSTALNSGNTIYF.

The rearrangement uses TRBV7-2 and TRBJ2-3; 14 bases fit TRBD2. Germline-derived CDR1 and CDR2 are SGHTA and FQGNSA. Unmatched junction bases numbered 6, after V lost 4 bases and J lost 0 bases. The CDR3 contains 18 residues. CDR3 region: CASSSPGLAGGSTDTQYF. CDR3 bases: TGTGCCAGCAGCTCCCCCGGACTAGCGGGGGGCAGCACAGATACGCAGTATTTT.

The rearrangement links TRBV11-2 to TRBJ1-6; 8 nucleotides agree with TRBD1. CDR3 length: 14 residues. Germline CDR1 reads SGHAT; CDR2 reads FQNNGV. Trimming at V came to 1 base and at J to 9 bases, leaving 2 bases not matched to a gene. DNA of the CDR3: TGTGCCAGCAGCTTAGGGACAGGGCTTTCACCCCTCCACTTT. This codes for CASSLGTGLSPLHF. The full variable domain, completed using reference TRBV11-2 and TRBJ1-6, is EAGVAQSPRYKIIEKRQSVAFWCNPISGHATLYWYQQILGQGPKLLIQFQNNGVVDDSQLPKDRFSAERLKGVDSTLKIQPAKLEDSAVYLCASSLGTGLSPLHFGNGTRLTVT.

The chain links TRBV7-2 to TRBJ1-6; D ambiguous. The ends were cut back, 1 base at V and 10 bases at J, with 14 bases in the middle. CDR3 length: 15 residues. Germline CDR1 reads SGHTA; CDR2 reads FQGNSA. DNA of the CDR3: TGTGCCAGCAGCTTAGTTCGGGTTATGAACTCACCCCTCCACTTT. Residues: CASSLVRVMNSPLHF.

This clone is a singleton in its sample. The V call is TRBV24-1, the J call TRBJ2-2, with 9 bases matching TRBD1. The CDR3 runs to 15 residues. J gave up 7 bases and V 5 bases, and 7 bases lay outside the gene matches. Germline CDR1 and CDR2: KGHDR and SFDVKD. The CDR3 reads CATSGVTGGVGELFF. CDR3 bases: TGTGCCACCAGTGGCGTTACAGGGGGCGTCGGGGAGCTGTTTTTT.

A few counts support this clone. The V gene is TRBV4-2, the J gene TRBJ2-2; 7 bases map to TRBD2. Germline V gene lookup returns CDR1 LGHNA and CDR2 YNFKEQ. This CDR3 region has 17 residues. V gave up 1 base and J gave up 6 bases; unmatched junction bases: 11. The CDR3 DNA reads TGTGCCAGCAGCCAAGCTTGGAGCGGGGTAAACCCCGGGGAGCTGTTTTTT. Encoded protein: CASSQAWSGVNPGELFF.

The chain carries TRBV5-5 and TRBJ2-5; 8 nucleotides line up with TRBD2. Germline CDR1 SGHKS, CDR2 YYEKEE (reference sequence). The CDR3 extends over 17 amino acids. V was pared by 5 bases and J by 2 bases, with 14 bases of the junction left unmatched. The CDR3 loop reads CASSHRWAGGYQETQYF. CDR3 nucleotides: TGTGCCAGCAGTCATAGATGGGCGGGGGGATATCAAGAGACCCAGTACTTC.

V and J are TRBV12-3 or TRBV12-4 and TRBJ1-5; possibly TRBD1 for D (5 bases). The V end lost 6 bases, the J end lost 8 bases, and 11 bases lay between the germline ends. The CDR3 has 12 amino acids. CDR3 nucleotides: TGTGCCAGCAGGTACGGGGGGAAGCCCCAGCATTTT. Translation: CASRYGGKPQHF.

The gene calls are TRBV19 and TRBJ2-5; 13 nucleotides align to TRBD2. V gave up 5 bases and J gave up 3 bases; unmatched junction bases: 3. CDR3 size: 15 residues. From germline, CDR1 is LNHDA and CDR2 SQIVND (reference sequence). The CDR3, as DNA: TGTGCCAGTAGTGAGACTAGCGGGAGGAAAGAGACCCAGTACTTC. Translating it yields CASSETSGRKETQYF.

The chain employs TRBV2 and TRBJ1-4; 7 bases line up with TRBD1. The J segment lost 14 bases and the V segment lost 4 bases, leaving 16 bases of the junction unmatched. From germline, CDR1 is SNHLY and CDR2 FYNNEI. CDR3 length equals 15 residues. CDR3 sequence (DNA): TGTGCCAGCAGTGCGCAGACAGGGAAAGGGGCCAATCTGTTTTTT. Residues: CASSAQTGKGANLFF.

The rearrangement uses TRBV24-1 and TRBJ1-5, with 10 bases lining up with TRBD1. This CDR3 comprises 18 residues. With 3 bases clipped from V and 5 bases from J, the junction kept 12 bases outside the gene matches. Germline CDR1 KGHDR, CDR2 SFDVKD. The CDR3 region has the DNA TGTGCCACCAGTGATGTGACCGGGACAGGGGCGGACGATCAGCCCCAGCATTTT. This sequence encodes CATSDVTGTGADDQPQHF.

The V and J genes are TRBV9 and TRBJ2-5; 11 bases are a match to TRBD2. Germline lookup yields CDR1 SGDLS and CDR2 YYNGEE. CDR3 size: 17 residues. Trimming at V came to 0 bases and at J to 7 bases, leaving 11 bases not matched to a gene. The CDR3 sequence: CASSVDSSSGGFGTQYF. The CDR3 DNA follows: TGTGCCAGCAGCGTAGACTCGTCTAGCGGGGGGTTTGGGACCCAGTACTTC.

The J gene is TRBJ2-7, the V gene TRBV25-1; D not resolved. The CDR3 contains 11 residues. Trimming cost V 6 bases and J 2 bases, with 5 bases left between them. The germline gives CDR1 MGHDK, CDR2 SYGVNS. CDR3: CASSRAYEQYF. In DNA, the CDR3 is TGTGCCAGCAGCCGCGCCTACGAGCAGTACTTC.

This clone was detected only a few times. The J gene is TRBJ2-3, the V gene TRBV7-3, with TRBD2 as a possible D gene (6 bases). Germline CDR1 reads SGHTA; CDR2 reads FQGTGA. The CDR3 has 15 residues. The ends were cut back, 5 bases at V and 6 bases at J, with 18 bases in the middle. The CDR3 region has the DNA TGTGCCAGCAGCCCCCGGGGAGGTTACGGGGATACGCAGTATTTT. This codes for CASSPRGGYGDTQYF.

The V and J genes are TRBV9 and TRBJ2-1; TRBD2 matches at 10 bases. The CDR3 consists of 15 residues. V dropped 0 bases and J dropped 8; count of bases not matched to a gene: 5. The germline V gene encodes CDR1 SGDLS and CDR2 YYNGEE. DNA of the CDR3: TGTGCCAGCAGCGTAGGGAGCGGGGGGGCCCATGAGCAGTTCTTC. Translation gives CASSVGSGGAHEQFF.

V gene TRBV3-1 (or the pseudogene TRBV3-2) combines with J gene TRBJ1-3; 8 nucleotides match TRBD1. The CDR3 has 17 residues. Unmatched junction bases numbered 7, after V lost 1 base and J lost 2 bases. Germline V gives CDR1 LGHDT, CDR2 YNNKEL (reference sequence). The CDR3 is CASSQARQGRAGNTIYF. The CDR3 nucleotides are TGTGCCAGCAGCCAAGCTCGACAGGGGAGAGCTGGAAACACCATATATTTT.